The clone carrying this T cell receptor (beta chain) was found many times. Antigen unknown. Germline values: CDR1 GTSNPN, CDR2 SVGIG (reference sequence). CDR3 length: 16 amino acids. The V and J ends lost 3 bases and 6 bases respectively, with 20 bases between them. The data are from a study of T cells in Graves' hyperthyroidism and ophthalmopathy. Study-level information: Peripheral blood specimens were obtained at initial diagnosis, prior to any treatment.

General study findings and limits: Using 13 V-J features, a model discriminated ophthalmopathy from stable hyperthyroidism.

Patients aged 18 to 65 had newly diagnosed hyperthyroidism lasting under 2 months. Each diagnosis was grounded in clinical symptoms, serum thyroxine and TRAb, thyroid ultrasound, and orbital computed tomography. TCR beta CDR3 regions were amplified from RNA. TCR CDR3 underwent first-round RT-PCR with the HTBI primer set. In TCRdb, the multiplex PCR reads were re-called with MiXCR into one record per CDR3 protein. The sample contains a few hundred thousand distinct CDR3 sequences, 14% to 15% of which appear only once. The clonotype was recovered from a woman aged 30 to 39 with Graves' hyperthyroidism. J is TRBJ2-2 and V is TRBV30; a weak D match, TRBD2 (5 bases). Sequenced material: blood. The CDR3 protein is CAWSIAPGRFSGELFF. DNA for the CDR3: TGTGCCTGGAGCATCGCGCCGGGAAGGTTCTCCGGGGAGCTGTTTTTT. Variable domain in full (rest from reference TRBV30 and TRBJ2-2): SQTIHQWPATLVQPVGSPLSLECTVEGTSNPNLYWYRQAAGRGLQLLFYSVGIGQISSEVPQNLSASRPQDRQFILSSKKLLLSDSGFYLCAWSIAPGRFSGELFFGEGSRLTVL.